The clone carrying this TCR beta chain appeared many times. Its antigen is unidentified. The record originates from a study of early T cells in non-severe SARS-CoV-2 infection. Study background: Sequencing of bulk RNA from unsorted whole blood was done, without chain pairing. General study results and limits: Lookups in VDJdb leaned toward anti-spike CD8 responses and missed private and CD4 specificities.

cDNA molecules, individually, were tagged with unique molecular identifiers. TCRdb redid the calling of the 5' RACE reads with MiXCR, one entry per CDR3 protein. Among about 110,000 distinct CDR3 sequences listed, 11% were seen once. This CDR3 comprises 15 residues. Trimming took 1 base from V and 8 from J; bases not matched to a gene: 3. CDR1 and CDR2 (germline): SGHVS, FQNEAQ. This sequence was found in an adult who was a healthcare worker with PCR-confirmed SARS-CoV-2 infection or an uninfected control (not recorded which). The chain has TRBV7-8 and TRBJ2-1; 12 positions agree with TRBD1. Sequences were obtained from whole blood. Here the CDR3 reads CASSLVGQGADEQFF. In nucleotides, the CDR3 is TGTGCCAGCAGCTTAGTGGGACAGGGGGCGGATGAGCAGTTCTTC.